This record covers a single T cell receptor (beta chain). As yet, its antigen is unknown. This CDR3 has 12 amino acids. Germline CDR1 is SGDLS and CDR2 is YYNGEE. Trimming cost V 4 bases and J 4 bases, with 7 bases left between them. The entry originates in a study of a mutant IDH1 vaccine in newly diagnosed glioma. Turning to the study itself: Vaccination was launched 4-6 weeks after radiotherapy alone, or with temozolomide cycles. Standard pretreatment was either radiotherapy, temozolomide, or, for most, radiochemotherapy with temozolomide.

Regarding the study as a whole: There were vaccine-induced immune responses in about 92% of the patients.

Some clones are missing from TCRdb's copy, which holds only in-frame ones; the method was immunoSEQ multiplex PCR. Among tens of thousands of clones listed, roughly 84% were seen once. The time point is: week 47, end of study. Mutant IDH1 20-mer peptide, at 300 ug, made up each vaccine dose, with topical imiquimod. The sample in question was PBMCs, obtained from a glioma patient whose treatment included an IDH1 peptide vaccine. The rearrangement uses TRBV9 and TRBJ2-3; no definite D call. This sequence originates from a woman aged 25 to 39 with glioma. Some clones in this sample may be carry-over from other donors' samples. CDR3 coding DNA: TGTGCCAGCAGCCTAGGGCCAGATACGCAGTATTTT. The encoded protein is CASSLGPDTQYF.